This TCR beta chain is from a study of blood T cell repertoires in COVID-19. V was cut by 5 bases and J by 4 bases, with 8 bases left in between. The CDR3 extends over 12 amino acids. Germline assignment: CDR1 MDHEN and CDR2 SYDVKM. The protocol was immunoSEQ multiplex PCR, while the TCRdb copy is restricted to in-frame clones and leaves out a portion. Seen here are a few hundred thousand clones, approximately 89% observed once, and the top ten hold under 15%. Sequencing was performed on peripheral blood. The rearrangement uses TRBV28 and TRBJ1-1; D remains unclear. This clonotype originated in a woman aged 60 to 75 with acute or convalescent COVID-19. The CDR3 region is CASSSPLTEAFF. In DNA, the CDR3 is TGTGCCAGCAGTAGCCCTCTCACTGAAGCTTTCTTT.